The 7 T cell receptor beta chains listed next were all sequenced from one sample in a study of T cells in Graves' hyperthyroidism and ophthalmopathy. What was amplified from RNA transcripts were TCR beta CDR3 regions. HTBI primers were the set used in a first-round RT-PCR of the TCR CDR3. TCRdb re-analysed the multiplex PCR reads in MiXCR, keeping a single row per CDR3 protein. This sample has approximately 590,000 distinct CDR3 sequences, with roughly 14% found just once. Specimen: blood. The receptors were sampled from a woman in her 30s with Graves' hyperthyroidism.

This clonotype was detected many times. The V and J genes are TRBV7-2 and TRBJ2-5; perhaps TRBD1 as D (5 bases). V dropped 4 bases and J dropped 2 bases, with 11 bases sitting between them. CDR3 length: 14 residues. In germline, CDR1 is SGHTA, CDR2 FQGNSA. CDR3 loop: CASSSLAGQETQYF. In nucleotides, the CDR3 is TGTGCCAGCAGCTCGTTAGCAGGGCAAGAGACCCAGTACTTC. The whole variable domain, remainder taken from reference TRBV7-2 and TRBJ2-5, is GAGVSQSPSNKVTEKGKDVELRCDPISGHTALYWYRQSLGQGLEFLIYFQGNSAPDKSGLPSDRFSAERTGGSVSTLTIQRTQQEDSAVYLCASSSLAGQETQYFGPGTRLLVL.

V usage is TRBV7-8 and J usage is TRBJ2-1; 10 nucleotides agree with TRBD2. The CDR3 extends over 18 amino acids. Germline V gene lookup returns CDR1 SGHVS and CDR2 FQNEAQ. Germline trimming cut 3 bases from V and 4 bases from J; bases unmatched to any gene: 12. The CDR3 region has the DNA TGTGCCAGCAGCTTTCGACCAGCGGGAGGGTTTACGTACAATGAGCAGTTCTTC. Amino acids: CASSFRPAGGFTYNEQFF. Looking up the rest from reference TRBV7-8 and TRBJ2-1 gives the full variable domain: GAGVSQSPRYKVAKRGQDVALRCDPISGHVSLFWYQQALGQGPEFLTYFQNEAQLDKSGLPSDRFFAERPEGSVSTLKIQRTQQEDSAVYLCASSFRPAGGFTYNEQFFGPGTRLTVL.

V and J are TRBV24-1 and TRBJ2-5; D unclear. Between the trimmed V and J ends, which lost 1 base and 7 bases, there was a span of 6 bases. The CDR3 runs 12 residues. Germline CDR1 reads KGHDR; CDR2 reads SFDVKD. DNA for the CDR3: TGTGCCACCAGTGATTTCGGTGGGACCCAGTACTTC. Amino acids: CATSDFGGTQYF.

This clonotype showed up many times. The chain employs TRBV11-2 and TRBJ2-3; D call uncertain. This CDR3 region has 13 residues. Germline values: CDR1 SGHAT, CDR2 FQNNGV. V was cut by 1 base and J by 6 bases, with 8 bases left in between. The CDR3 DNA reads as TGTGCCAGCAGCTTAGGGGCAGCCGATACGCAGTATTTT. Residues: CASSLGAADTQYF.

This clonotype was counted at least ten times. This sequence joins TRBV7-9 and TRBJ2-1, with TRBD2 matching 11 bases. Germline V lookup: CDR1 SEHNR, CDR2 FQNEAQ (reference sequence). The V gene end was trimmed by 5 bases and the J gene end by 7 bases; junction bases not matched to a gene: 13. CDR3 size: 17 residues. The CDR3 sequence is CASSRTSGSYLLNEQFF. CDR3 nucleotides: TGTGCCAGCAGCAGAACTAGCGGGAGCTACTTATTAAATGAGCAGTTCTTC.

This clonotype was seen a handful of times. Mismatch with germline at one junction end may stem from a read error. The chain employs TRBV24-1 and TRBJ2-1; no clear D gene. CDR3 length: 10 residues. Germline V lookup: CDR1 KGHDR, CDR2 SFDVKD. The CDR3 protein is CATYTNEQVF. CDR3 bases: TGTGCCACCTACACCAACGAGCAAGTCTTC.

Concerning this clonotype itself: Germline is not matched at one junction end, which may reflect a read error. The chain is built from TRBV18 and TRBJ1-5; D call uncertain. The CDR3 covers 15 residues. The V gene's germline CDR1 is KGHSH and CDR2 LQKENI. In DNA form, the CDR3 reads TGTGCCAGCTCCCGTGCTACGGATAGCAATCAGTCCCAGCATTTT. It codes for CASSRATDSNQSQHF. The full variable domain, its missing parts supplied by reference TRBV18 and TRBJ1-5, is NAGVMQNPRHLVRRRGQEARLRCSPMKGHSHVYWYRQLPEEGLKFMVYLQKENIIDESGMPKERFSAEFPKEGPSILRIQQVVRGDSAAYFCASSRATDSNQSQHFGDGTRLSIL.